Reported below is one T cell receptor (beta chain). The data derive from a study of blood T cell repertoires in COVID-19. Whole-study context: Both acute and convalescent COVID-19 samples were obtained from the United States, Italy and Spain. Sources were T cells, B-cell-depleted T cells, or PBMCs; the material itself was cDNA or gDNA.

V shed 7 bases, J shed 7 bases, and the junction held 9 bases outside the gene matches. Germline V CDR1 and CDR2: SGHRS, YFSETQ. The CDR3 consists of 14 residues. Study processing details: Amplification with reference gene primers provided the estimates of nucleated cell counts. Profiling relied on immunoSEQ multiplex PCR, and the TCRdb table lists in-frame clones only, not all of them. V and J calls and clone size come straight from that table; D and trimming were deduced from the DNA. The sample lists about 97,000 clones, about 91% occurring once. The sequence was obtained from a man between 18 and 35 years old with acute or convalescent COVID-19. The chain couples TRBV5-1 to TRBJ2-1, with 9 nucleotides matching TRBD1. The material sequenced was peripheral blood. The CDR3 sequence: CASSVSGQGNEQFF. Here the CDR3 DNA reads TGCGCCAGCTCCGTCTCGGGACAGGGTAATGAGCAGTTCTTC.